This T cell receptor beta chain was captured in a study of cytomegalovirus exposure and HLA in healthy donors (dated by TCRdb to 2016 to 2017). In the study overall: An earlier analysis of approximately 640 of the donors reported 250 to 350 Gb of sequence data and some 120 million unique TCR beta sequences from about 179 million T cells. About 310 gigabases of sequencing data and approximately 84 million unique TCR sequences were included in an early release covering about 700 HLA-typed donors. The genetic ancestry cluster associated with self-reported Caucasian donors included 80% to 90% of the roughly 400 genotyped donors. The aim of the study was to test whether cataloging public T cell receptors could identify signatures of past pathogen exposure. Using immunosequencing, the study profiled T cell repertoires from about 650 subjects and related those repertoires to cytomegalovirus serostatus. A separate validation cohort of roughly 110 different subjects was used in addition to the approximately 610-subject first cohort. The study combined high-throughput TCR immunosequencing, statistical association of individual TCRs with disease status, and machine learning to predict cytomegalovirus infection status. A later analysis re-analyzed previously published TCR beta repertoires from roughly 600 donors and added high-resolution HLA genotyping to study TCR occurrence patterns. The later analysis used no new phenotypic data to find candidate immune exposures, relying instead on TCR beta sequences and their occurrence across donors. To decide whether each TCR beta V gene segment behaved as functional or pseudogenic, an earlier analysis of 587 of the donors relied on high-throughput TCR beta sequencing. Donor age, sex, ethnicity and CMV serostatus were compiled together with the repertoire data. A later genetic analysis used genome-wide SNP genotypes for about 65% of the roughly 700 donors, treating that subset as a discovery cohort. Every discovery cohort repertoire had been produced on one sequencing platform. Both class I and class II loci were covered by HLA typing, at four-digit resolution. The number of typed donors differed by locus: 629-630 for A, B, C, DRB1 and DQB1; 522 for DQA1; about 600 for DPA1; and about 450 for DPB1. Four or five DR-DQ haplotypes were handled as single units for association and clustering, since linkage in the cohort was strong. On average, about 200,000 unique TCR beta nucleotide sequences were sequenced per donor among some 430 genotyped donors of the cohort, with around 19% of those sequences being non-productive. The full study reports these points: For the cohort, immune exposure information was limited to CMV serostatus. Cytomegalovirus status was reported to be diagnosed by the classifier with high specificity and sensitivity in both the original and validation cohorts. The study gave a list of 150 to 200 TCR beta chains associated with cytomegalovirus. Most TCR sequences were seen in very few donors, while some public TCRs were found in many individuals. In vitro tests confirmed that a few of the cytomegalovirus-associated TCR beta chains recognize cytomegalovirus antigens. Because counts were too low, around 18 rarely observed V segments, including chromosome 9 orphons, were left out of the earlier analysis of 500 to 650 of the donors. Compared with the 666-donor mean, donors in an Asian-associated ancestry cluster had fewer N-insertions in productive TCRs, according to a later genetic analysis. A further reported finding was that TCR beta sequences accurately predicted the HLA-A and HLA-B alleles for most subjects in the first cohort. The sequencing pipeline was judged likely to have produced a cluster of highly shared sequence variants as a technical artifact. Sequencing depth was assumed to be roughly uniform across donors in the presence/absence analyses, though that assumption may not hold. The cohort was sequenced for TCR beta chains only, and without alpha or paired-chain data the features that could be detected were limited. Broadly in line with IMGT annotations, most TCR beta V segments showed up in productive rearrangements about 87% or about 30% of the time in an earlier analysis of around 550 of the donors. A later analysis found that most CMV-associated TCR beta chains appeared HLA-restricted, with HLA associations seemingly driven largely by CMV exposure. The authors suggested that the approach could potentially be extended to other disease states and immunological phenotypes. At a false discovery rate of 0.05, a later analysis linked under 20,000 TCR beta sequences to specific HLA alleles. A later analysis reported that several top co-occurrence clusters appeared linked to parvovirus B19, influenza, CMV and Epstein-Barr virus. Some IMGT-functional V segments, including TRBV6-2 and TRBV6-3, could not be distinguished by the 87-base-pair reads and were therefore excluded. A later analysis found that TCR association rates varied across HLA loci, with DRB1 alleles showing the most associated TCRs and HLA-C alleles the fewest. Assigning TCR associations to individual alleles was difficult when HLA alleles, especially DR and DQ, strongly co-occurred. Because HLA typing was missing for some donors at each locus, association tests included only the typed subset. V-gene and J-gene trimming of TCR beta chains was associated with a missense DCLRE1C variant in a later genetic analysis, and the association was replicated in an independent cohort. A later analysis found that HLA-associated TCR beta chains were more clonally expanded and had lower generation probabilities than equally common non-associated chains. Linkage disequilibrium might explain the correlated functional status among segregating V segments, but an unknown experimental factor could not be ruled out.

V trim: 7 bases; J trim: 1 base; unmatched bases: 6. Inclusive of the bounding cysteine and phenylalanine, the CDR3 is 14 residues long. Here the CDR3 DNA is all that survives: 42 bases in frame from base 1. Taken from the germline V gene, the CDR1 and CDR2 loops are SNHLY and FYNNEI. Libraries were made using the immunoSEQ multiplex PCR assay. For the multiplex PCR, a mixture combining 60 forward primers for TCR Vbeta segments and 13 reverse primers for TCR Jbeta segments was used. Amplification of the CDR3 region of rearranged TCR beta genes was performed with a multiplex PCR assay on genomic DNA. Amplified TCR beta libraries were sequenced as 87-base-pair reads on the Illumina HiSeq System. Per the original workflow: A later analysis counted about 80 million unique TCR beta chains across the 700 or so repertoires, and some 11 million of these chains were shared by at least two donors. Raw reads were error-corrected and collapsed into unique sequences by a nearest-neighbor algorithm in which closely related sequences were merged to remove PCR and sequencing errors. CDR3 sequences were aligned to IMGT reference sequences to assign V, D and J gene segments. For a sequence to be retained, at least a six-nucleotide match to both a V gene segment and a J gene segment was required. Rearrangements were classified as productive when the CDR3 lacked stop codons and remained in frame with V and J, and all other rearrangements were classified as non-productive. CDR3 was defined by IMGT convention, running from the second conserved V-encoded cysteine to the conserved J-encoded phenylalanine. The earlier analysis of about 560 of the donors excluded any sequence lacking an unambiguous match to a single V gene segment. An earlier analysis of roughly 590 of the donors called V segments functional above 56.7% productive rearrangements and segregating when the between-donor standard deviation exceeded 5%. A statistical classification framework was developed to diagnose cytomegalovirus status using the catalog of TCR beta chain sequences. In a later analysis, TCR nucleotide sequences were compared against IMGT/GENE-DB human TR gene sequences so that V and J genes could be assigned. The TCRdist pipeline was used in a later analysis to assign CDR3 sequences and most-parsimonious VDJ recombination scenarios. A later analysis defined each TCR beta chain by its CDR3 amino acid sequence plus V-gene family, and excluded reads lacking a unique V-gene family. In a later analysis, around 650 highly shared, low-generation-probability nucleotide sequences were removed to address suspected cross-contamination and a sequencing artifact. A later analysis calculated a clonal expansion index for each public chain from normalized within-repertoire ranks of inferred template counts. In a later analysis, generation probabilities were computed with a VDJ recombination model fitted to out-of-frame rearrangements, and the resulting probabilities were checked against IGoR. In a later analysis, hypergeometric tests were used to score TCR-TCR, TCR-HLA and TCR-CMV co-occurrence, with a repertoire-size bias correction applied to TCR pairs. A later analysis estimated false discovery rates by permuting HLA or CMV assignments 20 times. In a later analysis, co-occurring TCRs were grouped using DBSCAN, with TCRdist sequence similarity added in when clustering inside HLA-allele-positive subsets. For co-occurrence clustering, repertoires with fewer than 30,000 or more than 120,000 public chains were excluded, along with a handful of repertoires with anomalous nucleotide sharing. Not all clones reach the TCRdb copy of this immuneACCESS table, which keeps in-frame sequences only. Checked studies attribute under half of the gap to unresolved V genes and leave the rest unexplained. That table furnishes V, J and clone size, whereas the DNA furnished D and trimming. The sample includes 150,000 to 180,000 clones, with around 80% observed a single time. The ten largest clones take up 3% to 4% of the sample.

The cohort consisted of hundreds of healthy bone marrow donors. All cohort members were sampled while nominally healthy, although unrecorded immune exposures were likely present. The donor tested CMV seronegative, placing the donor among the 352 seronegative members of the cohort. Every donor gave a peripheral blood sample, and the peripheral blood mononuclear cells from that sample were used for TCR beta sequencing. The Qiagen DNeasy Blood Extraction Kit was used to extract genomic DNA from the blood cell samples. Of note for this clone: The specificity of this receptor is unknown. No base quality information exists; no much larger clone differs at one position.

Material: PBMCs. This clonotype was obtained from a woman between 35 and 50 years old in good health and CMV-seronegative. The chain is made from TRBV2 and TRBJ2-7; TRBD1 matches 8 bases in the middle. The nucleotides read TGTGCCAGCATCAGGGGGCCTGGATCCTACGAGCAGTACTTC. Its protein is CASIRGPGSYEQYF. Outside the CDR3, residues come from the reference TRBV2 and TRBJ2-7 proteins, so the full variable domain is: EPEVTQTPSHQVTQMGQEVILRCVPISNHLYFYWYRQILGQKVEFLVSFYNNEISEKSEIFDDQFSVERPDGSNFTLKIRSTKLEDSAMYFCASIRGPGSYEQYFGPGTRLTVT.